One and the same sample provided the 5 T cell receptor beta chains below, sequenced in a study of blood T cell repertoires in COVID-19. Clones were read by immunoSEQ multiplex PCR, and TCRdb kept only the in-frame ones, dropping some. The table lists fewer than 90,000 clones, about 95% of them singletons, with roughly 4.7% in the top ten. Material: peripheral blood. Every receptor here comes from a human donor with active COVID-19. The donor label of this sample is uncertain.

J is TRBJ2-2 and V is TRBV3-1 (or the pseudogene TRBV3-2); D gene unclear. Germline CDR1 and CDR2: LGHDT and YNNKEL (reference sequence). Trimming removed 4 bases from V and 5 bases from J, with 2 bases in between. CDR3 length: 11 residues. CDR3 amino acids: CASSPTGELFF. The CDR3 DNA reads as TGTGCCAGCAGCCCGACCGGGGAGCTGTTTTTT.

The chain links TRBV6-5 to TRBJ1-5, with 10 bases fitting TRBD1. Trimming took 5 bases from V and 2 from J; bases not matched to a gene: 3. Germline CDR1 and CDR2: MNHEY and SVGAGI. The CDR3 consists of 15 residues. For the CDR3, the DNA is TGTGCCAGCAGTAGGGACAGGGGAGGCAATCAGCCCCAGCATTTT. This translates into CASSRDRGGNQPQHF.

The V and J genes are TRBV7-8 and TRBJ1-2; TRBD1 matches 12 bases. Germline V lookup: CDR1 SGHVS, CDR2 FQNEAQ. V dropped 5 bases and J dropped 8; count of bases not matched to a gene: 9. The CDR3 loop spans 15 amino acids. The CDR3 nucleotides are TGTGCCAGCAGCCTGCCGGGACAGGGGGCGAGCGGCTACACCTTC. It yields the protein CASSLPGQGASGYTF.

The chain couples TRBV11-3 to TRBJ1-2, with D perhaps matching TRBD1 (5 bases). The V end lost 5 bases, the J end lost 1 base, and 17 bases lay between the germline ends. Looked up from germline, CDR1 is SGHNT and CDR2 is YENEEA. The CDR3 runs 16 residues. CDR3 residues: CASSPTPGWHNYGYTF. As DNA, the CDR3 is TGTGCCAGCAGCCCGACCCCAGGGTGGCATAACTATGGCTACACCTTC.

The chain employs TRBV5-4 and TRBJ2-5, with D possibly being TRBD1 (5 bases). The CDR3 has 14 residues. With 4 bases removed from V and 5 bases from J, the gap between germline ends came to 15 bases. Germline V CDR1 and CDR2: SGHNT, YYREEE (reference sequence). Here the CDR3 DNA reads TGTGCCAGCAGCCCAGGGTGGGGTTTGGAGACCCAGTACTTC. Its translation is CASSPGWGLETQYF.